The 14 T cell receptor beta chains in this list originate from one sample, sequenced in a study of blood T cell repertoires in COVID-19. Repertoires were generated with immunoSEQ multiplex PCR, while TCRdb's copy carries only in-frame clones and drops some. Of roughly 260,000 clones detected, about 87% appear once; the ten largest clones hold roughly 4%. Material: peripheral blood. All receptors derive from a man between 60 and 75 years old who had recovered from COVID-19.

This chain joins TRBV5-4 and TRBJ2-3; 8 bases line up with TRBD1. With V trimmed by 4 bases and J by 0 bases, 1 base remained unmatched. The CDR3 covers 14 residues. Germline CDR1 reads SGHNT; CDR2 reads YYREEE (reference sequence). As DNA, the CDR3 is TGTGCCAGCAGCCGGGACAGGAGCACAGATACGCAGTATTTT. Its protein is CASSRDRSTDTQYF.

The genes are TRBV7-9 and TRBJ2-2, with 9 bases fitting TRBD1. With 5 bases clipped from V and 6 bases from J, the junction kept 7 bases outside the gene matches. Germline V gene data show CDR1 as SEHNR and CDR2 as FQNEAQ (reference sequence). The CDR3 consists of 15 residues. Here the CDR3 DNA reads TGTGCCAGCAGCCCGAACAGGGGGCTCCCCGGGGAGCTGTTTTTT. Translation gives CASSPNRGLPGELFF.

This sequence joins TRBV3-1 (or the pseudogene TRBV3-2) and TRBJ2-7; tentatively, D is TRBD1 (5 bases). V was cut by 4 bases and J by 0 bases, with 16 bases left in between. The CDR3 spans 16 residues. Germline CDR1 LGHDT, CDR2 YNNKEL (reference sequence). CDR3: CASSPHTQGTSYEQYF. In DNA form, the CDR3 reads TGTGCCAGCAGCCCCCACACTCAGGGAACCTCCTACGAGCAGTACTTC.

V gene TRBV7-6 combines with J gene TRBJ2-5; D might be TRBD2 (5 bases). The CDR3 contains 13 residues. The germline V and J ends were trimmed by 6 bases and 1 base, with 9 bases remaining between them. The germline gives CDR1 SGHVS, CDR2 FNYEAQ. The CDR3 loop is CASRPGIQETQYF. CDR3 sequence (DNA): TGTGCCAGCAGGCCCGGGATCCAAGAGACCCAGTACTTC.

The chain uses TRBV5-1 and TRBJ2-2; D is perhaps TRBD1 (5 bases). The CDR3 is 19 residues long. The V end was cut by 2 bases, the J end by 4 bases, with 24 bases between. Germline V gene lookup returns CDR1 SGHRS and CDR2 YFSETQ. The chain's CDR3 is CASSFPRNRPSGATGELFF. CDR3 coding DNA: TGCGCCAGCAGCTTCCCTCGAAACAGGCCCTCTGGGGCCACCGGGGAGCTGTTTTTT.

This clone was detected once. This chain links TRBV6-6 with TRBJ1-3; 8 bases match TRBD1. The J segment lost 0 bases and the V segment lost 6 bases, leaving 10 bases of the junction unmatched. The CDR3 is 17 amino acids. Germline CDR1 and CDR2: MNHNY and SVGAGI (reference sequence). CDR3 in DNA: TGTGCCAGCAGCCGATACAGGGGGAAGAGCTCTGGAAACACCATATATTTT. Translating gives CASSRYRGKSSGNTIYF.

The table lists this clone with a count of one. V and J are TRBV6-5 and TRBJ1-1, with a weak D call TRBD1 (5 bases). The germline V and J ends were trimmed by 11 bases and 2 bases, with 15 bases remaining between them. Germline V gene sequence: CDR1 MNHEY, CDR2 SVGAGI. The CDR3 is made up of 13 amino acids. The DNA of the CDR3 is TGTGCCCTATCAGAGGACACCAACACTGAAGCTTTCTTT. This gives the protein CALSEDTNTEAFF.

This clone was counted a single time. The CDR3 reads CASSLEGTGVAFF. CDR3 DNA: TGCGCCAGCAGCTTGGAGGGAACAGGGGTGGCTTTCTTT. The chain employs TRBV5-1 and TRBJ1-1; 7 bases agree with TRBD1. The CDR3 extends over 13 amino acids. After removal of 0 bases from V and 11 bases from J, the junction contained 7 bases not matched to a gene. Germline lookup yields CDR1 SGHRS and CDR2 YFSETQ.

This chain uses TRBV1 with TRBJ2-7; TRBD2 is the table's D call, not checked against the DNA. TRBV1 is a pseudogene locus. This CDR3 is 14 amino acids long. The CDR3 sequence: CTSSQGTSVCEQYF. The CDR3 nucleotides are TGCACCAGCAGCCAAGGGACTAGCGTCTGCGAGCAGTACTTC.

The chain carries TRBV13 and TRBJ1-3; 7 bases agree with TRBD1. The CDR3 sequence is 17 residues long. Germline-derived CDR1 and CDR2 are PRHDT and FYEKMQ (reference sequence). With 5 bases clipped from V and 0 bases from J, the junction kept 10 bases outside the gene matches. The CDR3 DNA sequence: TGTGCCAGCAGCCTCAACCCTGGACAGGCCTCTGGAAACACCATATATTTT. As protein: CASSLNPGQASGNTIYF.

This rearrangement joins TRBV5-1 to TRBJ2-5; 9 bases are a match to TRBD1. CDR1 and CDR2 (germline): SGHRS, YFSETQ. The CDR3 is made up of 15 amino acids. Germline trimming cut 3 bases from V and 5 bases from J; bases unmatched to any gene: 8. The DNA for the CDR3 is TGCGCCAGCAGCTCGGGACAGGGACCTTTGGAGACCCAGTACTTC. Amino acid sequence: CASSSGQGPLETQYF.

The chain employs TRBV14 and TRBJ1-1, with 7 nucleotides matching TRBD1. CDR3 length: 18 residues. Germline CDR1 SGHDN, CDR2 FVKESK. Unmatched junction bases numbered 14, after V lost 4 bases and J lost 0 bases. The CDR3: CASSPPTDRADMNTEAFF. CDR3 nucleotides: TGTGCCAGCAGCCCCCCTACAGACAGGGCGGACATGAACACTGAAGCTTTCTTT. Looking up the rest from reference TRBV14 and TRBJ1-1 gives the full variable domain: EAGVTQFPSHSVIEKGQTVTLRCDPISGHDNLYWYRRVMGKEIKFLLHFVKESKQDESGMPNNRFLAERTGGTYSTLKVQPAELEDSGVYFCASSPPTDRADMNTEAFFGQGTRLTVV.

This clone was observed a handful of times. The chain links TRBV18 to TRBJ2-7, with a tentative D call TRBD1 (6 bases). This CDR3 spans 13 amino acids. Germline V gene sequence: CDR1 KGHSH, CDR2 LQKENI. With 8 bases removed from V and 3 bases from J, the gap between germline ends came to 14 bases. The CDR3 region is CASTRDNYYEQYF. CDR3 bases: TGTGCCAGCACCCGGGACAACTACTACGAGCAGTACTTC.

The chain links TRBV10-2 to TRBJ2-2; D perhaps matches TRBD1 (5 bases). The CDR3 sequence is 14 residues long. The V gene's germline CDR1 is WSHSY and CDR2 SAAADI. The V and J ends lost 7 bases and 0 bases respectively, with 9 bases between them. The CDR3 bases are TGCGCCAGCATACTCAGGGCGAACACCGGGGAGCTGTTTTTT. Its protein product is CASILRANTGELFF.